This T cell receptor (beta chain) was documented in a study of CD8 T cells in Susac syndrome. This clonotype was detected once. Random hexamers primed reverse transcription of 0.5 to 1 ug RNA. immunoSEQ multiplex PCR amplified TCR beta CDR3 across 54 Vbeta, 13 Jbeta. TCRdb called the immunoSEQ multiplex PCR reads again in MiXCR, with one record for every CDR3 protein. The table records 300,000 or so distinct CDR3 sequences, about 91% of them present only once. TCR beta sequencing covered blood CD8+ and CD4+ T cells. The patients serving as multiple sclerosis controls were treatment-naive. They had stable or active relapsing-remitting disease and fulfilled revised McDonald criteria. The authors negatively isolated CD8+ and CD4+ T cells and FACS-enriched TEMRA cells. V dropped 5 bases and J dropped 0 bases, with 11 bases sitting between them. The CDR3 spans 16 residues. Germline CDR1 and CDR2: MNHNS and SASEGT.

The V and J genes are TRBV6-1 and TRBJ2-6; D uncertain. The specimen was CD4+ T cells from PBMCs. This TCR was recovered from a human donor with multiple sclerosis. The CDR3 DNA reads TGTGCCAGCAGTCCGGAAGCAATCTCTGGGGCCAACGTCCTGACTTTC. Translating it yields CASSPEAISGANVLTF.